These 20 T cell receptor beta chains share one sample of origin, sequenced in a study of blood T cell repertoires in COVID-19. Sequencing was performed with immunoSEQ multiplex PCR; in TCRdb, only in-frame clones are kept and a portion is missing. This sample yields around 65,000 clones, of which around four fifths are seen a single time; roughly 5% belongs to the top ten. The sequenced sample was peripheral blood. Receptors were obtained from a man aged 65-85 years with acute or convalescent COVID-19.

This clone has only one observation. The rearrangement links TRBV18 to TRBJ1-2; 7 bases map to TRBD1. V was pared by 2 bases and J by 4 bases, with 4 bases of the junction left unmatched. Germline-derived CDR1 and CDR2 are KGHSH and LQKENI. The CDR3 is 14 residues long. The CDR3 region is CASSPTGQSYGYTF. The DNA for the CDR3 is TGTGCCAGCTCACCAACGGGACAGAGCTATGGCTACACCTTC.

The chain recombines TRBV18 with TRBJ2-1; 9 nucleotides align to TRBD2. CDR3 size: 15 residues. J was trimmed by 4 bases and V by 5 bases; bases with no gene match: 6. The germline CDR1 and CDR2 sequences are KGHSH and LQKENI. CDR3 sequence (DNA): TGTGCCAGCTCAGAGAGCGGGGGGTCATACAATGAGCAGTTCTTC. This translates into CASSESGGSYNEQFF.

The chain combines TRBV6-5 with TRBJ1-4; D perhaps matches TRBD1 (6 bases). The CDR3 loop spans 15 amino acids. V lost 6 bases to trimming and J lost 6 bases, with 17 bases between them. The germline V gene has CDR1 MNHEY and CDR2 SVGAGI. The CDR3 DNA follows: TGTGCCAGCAGGGTTACAGGGACCAGCCATGAAAAACTGTTTTTT. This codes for CASRVTGTSHEKLFF.

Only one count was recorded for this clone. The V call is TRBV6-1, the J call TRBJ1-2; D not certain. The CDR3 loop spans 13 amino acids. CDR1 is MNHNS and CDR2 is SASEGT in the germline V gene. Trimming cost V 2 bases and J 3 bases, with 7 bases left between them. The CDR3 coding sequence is TGTGCCAGCAGTGAATATGGAGACTATGGCTACACCTTC. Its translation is CASSEYGDYGYTF.

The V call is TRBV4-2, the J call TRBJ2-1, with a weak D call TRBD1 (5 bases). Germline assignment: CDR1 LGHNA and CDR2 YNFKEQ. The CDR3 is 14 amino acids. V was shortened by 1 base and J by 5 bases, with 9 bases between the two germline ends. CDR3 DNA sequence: TGTGCCAGCAGCCAAGTACAGGCGGACAATGAGCAGTTCTTC. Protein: CASSQVQADNEQFF.

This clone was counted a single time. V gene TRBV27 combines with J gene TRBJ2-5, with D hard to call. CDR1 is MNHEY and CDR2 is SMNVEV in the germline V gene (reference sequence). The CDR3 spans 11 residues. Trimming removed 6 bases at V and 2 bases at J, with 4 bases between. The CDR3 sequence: CASRTQETQYF. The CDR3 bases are TGTGCCAGCAGGACACAAGAGACCCAGTACTTC.

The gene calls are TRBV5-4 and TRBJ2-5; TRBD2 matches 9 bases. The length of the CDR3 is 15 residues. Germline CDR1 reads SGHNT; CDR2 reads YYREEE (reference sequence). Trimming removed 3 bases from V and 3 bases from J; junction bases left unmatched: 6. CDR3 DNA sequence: TGTGCCAGCAGCTCCAAGCGGGGGGCCAAAGAGACCCAGTACTTC. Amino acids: CASSSKRGAKETQYF.

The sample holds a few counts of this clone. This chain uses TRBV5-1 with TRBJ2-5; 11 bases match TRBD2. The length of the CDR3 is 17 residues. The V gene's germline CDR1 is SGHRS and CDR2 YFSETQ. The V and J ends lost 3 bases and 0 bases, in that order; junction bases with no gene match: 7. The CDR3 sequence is CASSSGLADRYQETQYF. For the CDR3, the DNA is TGCGCCAGCAGCTCGGGACTAGCGGATAGGTACCAAGAGACCCAGTACTTC.

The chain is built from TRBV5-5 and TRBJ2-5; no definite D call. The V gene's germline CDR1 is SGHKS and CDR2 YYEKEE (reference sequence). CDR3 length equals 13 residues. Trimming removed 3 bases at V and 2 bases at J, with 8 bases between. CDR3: CASSSDTQETQYF. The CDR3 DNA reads TGTGCCAGCAGCTCCGACACGCAAGAGACCCAGTACTTC.

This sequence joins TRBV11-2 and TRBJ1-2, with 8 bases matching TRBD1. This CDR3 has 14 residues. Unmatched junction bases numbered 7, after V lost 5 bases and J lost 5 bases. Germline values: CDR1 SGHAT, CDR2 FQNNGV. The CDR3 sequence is CASSPTGVRYGYTF. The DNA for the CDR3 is TGTGCCAGCAGCCCGACAGGGGTTCGGTATGGCTACACCTTC.

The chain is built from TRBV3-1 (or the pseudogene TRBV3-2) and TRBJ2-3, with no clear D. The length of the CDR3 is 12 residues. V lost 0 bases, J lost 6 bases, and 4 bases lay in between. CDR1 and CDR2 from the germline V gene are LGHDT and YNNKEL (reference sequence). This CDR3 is CASSQDGDTQYF. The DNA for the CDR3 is TGTGCCAGCAGCCAAGACGGGGATACGCAGTATTTT.

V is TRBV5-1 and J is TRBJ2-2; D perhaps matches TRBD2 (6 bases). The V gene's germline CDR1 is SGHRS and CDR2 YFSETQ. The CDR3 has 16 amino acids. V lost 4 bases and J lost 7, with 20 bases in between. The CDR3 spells CASSVSGLSNHGELFF. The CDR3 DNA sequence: TGCGCCAGCAGCGTATCGGGACTTAGCAACCACGGGGAGCTGTTTTTT.

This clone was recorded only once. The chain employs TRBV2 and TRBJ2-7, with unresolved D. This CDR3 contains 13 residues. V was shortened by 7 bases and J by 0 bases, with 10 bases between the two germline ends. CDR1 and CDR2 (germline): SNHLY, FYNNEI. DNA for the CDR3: TGTGCCAGCAAGAACAGTACCTCCTACGAGCAGTACTTC. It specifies CASKNSTSYEQYF.

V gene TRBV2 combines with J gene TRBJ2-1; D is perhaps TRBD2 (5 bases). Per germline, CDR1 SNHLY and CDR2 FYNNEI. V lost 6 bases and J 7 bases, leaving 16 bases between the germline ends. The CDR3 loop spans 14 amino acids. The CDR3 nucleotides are TGTGCCAGCAGCTATAGCCTAGGCGGGAATGAGCAGTTCTTC. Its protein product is CASSYSLGGNEQFF.

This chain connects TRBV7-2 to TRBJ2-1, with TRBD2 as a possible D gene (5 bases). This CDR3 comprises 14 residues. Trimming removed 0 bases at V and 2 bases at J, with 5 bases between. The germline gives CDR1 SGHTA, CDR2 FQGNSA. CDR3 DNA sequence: TGTGCCAGCAGCTTAGCCGGGACCTACAATGAGCAGTTCTTC. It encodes CASSLAGTYNEQFF.

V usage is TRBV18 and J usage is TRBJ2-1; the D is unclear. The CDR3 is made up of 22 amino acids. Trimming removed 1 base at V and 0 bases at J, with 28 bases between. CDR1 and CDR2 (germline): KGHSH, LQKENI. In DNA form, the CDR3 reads TGTGCCAGCTCACCACGGAAGAATTGTTGTGCGTTTTGGTTAGCCTCCTACAATGAGCAGTTCTTC. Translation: CASSPRKNCCAFWLASYNEQFF.

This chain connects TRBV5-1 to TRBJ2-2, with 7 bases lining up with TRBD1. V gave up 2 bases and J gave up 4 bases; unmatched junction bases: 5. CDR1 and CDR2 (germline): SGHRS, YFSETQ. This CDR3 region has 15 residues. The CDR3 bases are TGCGCCAGCAGCTTTTTAGGGGACAGCACCGGGGAGCTGTTTTTT. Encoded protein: CASSFLGDSTGELFF.

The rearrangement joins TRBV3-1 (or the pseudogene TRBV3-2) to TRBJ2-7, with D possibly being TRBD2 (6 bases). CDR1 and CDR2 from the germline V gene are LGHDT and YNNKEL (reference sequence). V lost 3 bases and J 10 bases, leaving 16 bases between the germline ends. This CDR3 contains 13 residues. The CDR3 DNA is TGTGCCAGCAGCCAGCCTGGGGGAGGTTCCCAGTACTTC. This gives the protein CASSQPGGGSQYF.

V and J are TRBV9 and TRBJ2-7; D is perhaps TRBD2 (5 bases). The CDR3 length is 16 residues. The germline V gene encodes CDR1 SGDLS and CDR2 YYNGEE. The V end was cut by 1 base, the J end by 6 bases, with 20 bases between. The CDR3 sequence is CASSVMLDSLASEQYF. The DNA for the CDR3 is TGTGCCAGCAGCGTAATGCTGGACTCCTTAGCCAGCGAGCAGTACTTC.

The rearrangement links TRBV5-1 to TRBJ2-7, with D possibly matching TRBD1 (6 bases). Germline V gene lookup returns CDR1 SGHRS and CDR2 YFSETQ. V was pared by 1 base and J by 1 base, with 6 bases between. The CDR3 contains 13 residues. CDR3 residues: CASSLTGSYEQYF. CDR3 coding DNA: TGCGCCAGCAGCTTGACAGGGTCCTACGAGCAGTACTTC. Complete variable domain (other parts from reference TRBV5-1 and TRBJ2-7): KAGVTQTPRYLIKTRGQQVTLSCSPISGHRSVSWYQQTPGQGLQFLFEYFSETQRNKGNFPGRFSGRQFSNSRSEMNVSTLELGDSALYLCASSLTGSYEQYFGPGTRLTVT.